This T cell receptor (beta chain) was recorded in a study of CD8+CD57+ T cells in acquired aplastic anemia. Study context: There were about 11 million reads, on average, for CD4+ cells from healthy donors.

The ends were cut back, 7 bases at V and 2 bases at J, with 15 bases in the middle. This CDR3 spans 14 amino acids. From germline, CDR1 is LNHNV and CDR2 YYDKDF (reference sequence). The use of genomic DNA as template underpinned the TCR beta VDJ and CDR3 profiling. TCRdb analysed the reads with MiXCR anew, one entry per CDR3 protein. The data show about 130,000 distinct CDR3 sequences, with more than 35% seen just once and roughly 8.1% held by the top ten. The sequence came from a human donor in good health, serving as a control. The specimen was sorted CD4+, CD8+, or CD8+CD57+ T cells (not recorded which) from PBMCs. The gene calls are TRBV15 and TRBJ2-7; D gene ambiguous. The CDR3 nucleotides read TGTGCCACCACCACCCGGCACGGACCCTACGAGCAGTACTTC. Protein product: CATTTRHGPYEQYF.